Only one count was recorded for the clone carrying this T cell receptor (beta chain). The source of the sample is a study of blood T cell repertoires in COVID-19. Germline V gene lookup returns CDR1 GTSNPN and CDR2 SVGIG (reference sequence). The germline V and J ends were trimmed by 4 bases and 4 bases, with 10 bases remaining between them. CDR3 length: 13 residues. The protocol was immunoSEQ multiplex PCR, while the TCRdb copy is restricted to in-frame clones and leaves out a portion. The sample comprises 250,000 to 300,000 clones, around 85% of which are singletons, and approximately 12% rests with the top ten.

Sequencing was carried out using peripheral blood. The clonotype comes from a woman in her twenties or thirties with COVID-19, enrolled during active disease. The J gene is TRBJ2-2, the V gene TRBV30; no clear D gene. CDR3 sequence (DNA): TGTGCCTGGACCACTGCACTCACCGGGGAGCTGTTTTTT. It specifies CAWTTALTGELFF.